The rows below give T cell receptor beta chains drawn from one sample of a study of blood T cells in healthy people across ages. TCRdb fed the 5' RACE reads into MiXCR, producing one record per CDR3 protein. The sample lists fewer than 950,000 distinct CDR3 sequences, about 53% occurring once. The sample was blood. The origin of the receptors is a man aged 80 or over in good health. Each CDR3 is given with its conserved first and last residue. The D gene is left open where the match is weak. Expanded clones are given a class, and other clones once, few, many or no size at all.

j_call v_call d_call clone_size cdr3_aa cdr3_nt
TRBJ1-1 TRBV9 - few CASSPSTSGEAFF TGTGCCAGCAGCCCATCAACGTCAGGTGAAGCTTTCTTT
TRBJ2-1 TRBV5-1 TRBD2 few CASTLTGGQREQFF TGCGCCAGTACCTTGACGGGAGGGCAGCGTGAGCAGTTCTTC
TRBJ2-1 TRBV29-1 TRBD1 - CSVGDRGSSEQFF TGCAGCGTTGGGGACAGGGGCTCGAGTGAGCAGTTCTTC
TRBJ2-5 TRBV15 - few CATSRDRGTQYF TGTGCCACCAGCAGAGATCGAGGGACCCAGTACTTC
TRBJ1-5 TRBV4-1 - - CASSQTTANQSQHF TGCGCCAGCAGCCAAACAACCGCCAATCAGTCCCAGCATTTT
TRBJ2-5 TRBV5-1 TRBD2 - CASSSSGRAETQYF TGCGCCAGCAGCTCTAGCGGGAGGGCCGAGACCCAGTACTTC
TRBJ2-3 TRBV14 - many CASSQAARYAYF TGTGCCAGCAGCCAGGCGGCCAGATACGCGTATTTT
TRBJ2-1 TRBV12-3/TRBV12-4 TRBD2 - CASSPGGLLAVYNEQFF TGTGCCAGCAGCCCGGGGGGTTTGCTAGCGGTTTACAATGAGCAGTTCTTC
TRBJ2-7 TRBV7-2 - - CASSLGEASGEQYF TGTGCCAGCAGCTTAGGTGAGGCTAGTGGCGAGCAGTACTTC
TRBJ2-4 TRBV7-9 TRBD1 few CASSRGQENIQYF TGTGCCAGCAGCCGGGGACAGGAAAACATTCAGTACTTC
TRBJ1-1 TRBV6-5 - - CASSYRDGTEAFF TGTGCCAGCAGTTACAGGGATGGCACTGAAGCTTTCTTT
TRBJ1-2 TRBV30 - - CASSGEGPHGYTF TGTGCCTCCTCCGGTGAGGGCCCCCATGGCTACACCTTC
TRBJ1-4 TRBV2 - - CASSSAEAASEEKLFF TGTGCCAGCAGTTCCGCCGAGGCGGCTAGTGAGGAAAAACTGTTTTTT
TRBJ2-7 TRBV24-1 - few CATSEAGGPYEQYF TGTGCCACCAGTGAGGCCGGGGGGCCCTACGAGCAGTACTTC
TRBJ2-7 TRBV6-1 TRBD1 - CASSPQGVPSYEQYF TGTGCCAGCAGCCCTCAGGGGGTGCCCTCCTACGAGCAGTACTTC
TRBJ2-1 TRBV7-2 - - CASTRTGIRRNEQFF TGTGCCAGCACCCGTACTGGAATCCGGAGGAATGAGCAGTTCTTC
TRBJ2-1 TRBV20-1 - few CSAREFGGSGTYNEQFF TGCAGTGCTAGAGAGTTCGGGGGTAGCGGTACTTACAATGAGCAGTTCTTC
TRBJ2-1 TRBV6-2/TRBV6-3 - - CASSYDGIRNEQFF TGTGCCAGCAGTTACGACGGGATAAGGAATGAGCAGTTCTTC
TRBJ1-1 TRBV7-2 - - CASSLEGQNTEAFF TGTGCCAGCAGCTTAGAGGGACAGAACACTGAAGCTTTCTTT
TRBJ1-2 TRBV18 - once CASSPPGGQDYGYTF TGTGCCAGCTCACCACCGGGGGGCCAGGACTATGGCTACACCTTC
TRBJ2-7 TRBV20-1 TRBD2 - CSVSTTSGYTYEQYF TGCAGTGTTTCCACGACTAGCGGGTATACCTACGAGCAGTACTTC
TRBJ2-7 TRBV4-2 - - CASSQDLYRLTSYEQYF TGTGCCAGCAGCCAAGATTTGTATAGACTCACTTCCTACGAGCAGTACTTC
TRBJ2-2 TRBV2 - - CASSEARWRTNTGELFF TGTGCCAGCAGTGAAGCGCGTTGGCGGACGAACACCGGGGAGCTGTTTTTT
TRBJ2-3 TRBV10-3 - - CAISGRELFTDTQYF TGTGCCATCAGTGGTCGGGAGTTGTTTACAGATACGCAGTATTTT
TRBJ2-1 TRBV7-9 - - CASSLVGGKNNEQFF TGTGCCAGCAGCTTAGTTGGCGGAAAGAACAATGAGCAGTTCTTC
TRBJ2-3 TRBV6-5 - - CASMEAGHRYAYF TGTGCCAGCATGGAGGCAGGTCACAGATACGCGTATTTT
TRBJ2-1 TRBV24-1 - - CATSTARGPYNEQFF TGTGCCACCAGTACCGCGCGGGGTCCCTACAATGAGCAGTTCTTC
TRBJ2-7 TRBV6-5 TRBD1 - CASRPFGTASYEQYF TGTGCCAGCAGACCTTTTGGGACAGCCTCCTACGAGCAGTACTTC
TRBJ2-2 TRBV7-8 - - CASSPPGSKGELFF TGTGCCAGCAGCCCACCGGGGAGTAAAGGGGAGCTGTTTTTT
TRBJ2-3 TRBV29-1 - - CSATGTLTQYF TGCAGCGCTACCGGGACCTTAACGCAGTATTTT
TRBJ2-6 TRBV4-2 TRBD1 - CASSQEWRTGSAGANVLTF TGTGCCAGCAGCCAAGAGTGGCGGACAGGGTCAGCTGGGGCCAACGTCCTGACTTTC
TRBJ2-7 TRBV5-1 - - CASSFQPSYEQYF TGCGCCAGCAGCTTTCAACCCTCCTACGAGCAGTACTTC
TRBJ1-2 TRBV6-5 TRBD1 - CASRETGTGPYGYTF TGTGCCAGCAGGGAGACCGGGACAGGGCCATATGGCTACACCTTC
TRBJ1-1 TRBV6-5 - - CASSYSTRTEAFF TGTGCCAGCAGTTACTCGACAAGAACTGAAGCTTTCTTT
TRBJ1-5 TRBV7-2 - - CASSLVGWAGQPQHF TGTGCCAGCAGCTTAGTCGGCTGGGCCGGGCAGCCCCAGCATTTT